This T cell receptor beta chain derives from a study of shared clonotypes between healthy human individuals. This table comes from immunoSEQ multiplex PCR, and its TCRdb copy is limited to in-frame clones, with some not included. Of millions of clones in the sample, 85% to 95% are singletons; the top ten hold 0.13%. Looked up from germline, CDR1 is SGHNT and CDR2 is YYREEE (reference sequence). This CDR3 comprises 14 residues. J was trimmed by 4 bases and V by 0 bases; bases with no gene match: 2. Remarks on this clone: This CDR3 is also generated by other DNA sequences in the sample.

The TCR was taken from a man younger than 35 in good health. This chain uses TRBV5-4 with TRBJ1-1; 8 positions agree with TRBD1. Sequenced sample: naive CD4+ T cells sorted from blood. Specified subset: CD45RA+ positively selected. Here the CDR3 reads CASSLGQGSTEAFF. CDR3 bases: TGTGCCAGCAGCTTGGGACAGGGGTCCACTGAAGCTTTCTTT.